The clone carrying this T cell receptor (beta chain) was detected once. Sequencing used immunoSEQ multiplex PCR; TCRdb keeps in-frame clones, though not all of them. In the table there are around 2,000,000 clones, 90% to 95% of which are singletons. The record originates from a study of shared clonotypes between healthy human individuals. The overall study: Each donor contributed plates that comprised three CD4 naive, three CD4 memory, two CD8 naive and one CD8 memory.

The germline V gene encodes CDR1 SQVTM and CDR2 ANQGSEA. CDR3 size: 12 residues. V lost 1 base and J lost 12, with 12 bases in between. The sequenced material came from naive CD4+ T cells sorted from blood. Subset in this sample: CD45RA+ positively selected. The chain uses TRBV29-1 and TRBJ1-4, with D hard to call. This sequence originates from a young man in good health. CDR3 residues: CSVEVSREELFF. The CDR3 bases are TGCAGCGTTGAAGTCAGCAGAGAAGAACTGTTTTTT.